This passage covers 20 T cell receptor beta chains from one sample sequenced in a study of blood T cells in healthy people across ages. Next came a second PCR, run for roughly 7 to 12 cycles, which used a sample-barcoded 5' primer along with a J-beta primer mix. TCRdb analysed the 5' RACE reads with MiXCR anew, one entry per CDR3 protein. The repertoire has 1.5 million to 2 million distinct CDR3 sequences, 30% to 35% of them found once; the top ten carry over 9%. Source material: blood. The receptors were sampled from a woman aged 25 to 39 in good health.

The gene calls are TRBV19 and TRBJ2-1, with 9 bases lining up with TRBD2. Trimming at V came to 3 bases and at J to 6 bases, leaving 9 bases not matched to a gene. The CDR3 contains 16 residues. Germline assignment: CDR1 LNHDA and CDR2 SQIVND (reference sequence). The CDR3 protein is CASSITGASGVNEQFF. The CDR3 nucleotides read TGTGCCAGTAGTATCACAGGGGCTAGCGGGGTCAATGAGCAGTTCTTC. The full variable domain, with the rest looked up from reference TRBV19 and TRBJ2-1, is DGGITQSPKYLFRKEGQNVTLSCEQNLNHDAMYWYRQDPGQGLRLIYYSQIVNDFQKGDIAEGYSVSREKKESFPLTVTSAQKNPTAFYLCASSITGASGVNEQFFGPGTRLTVL.

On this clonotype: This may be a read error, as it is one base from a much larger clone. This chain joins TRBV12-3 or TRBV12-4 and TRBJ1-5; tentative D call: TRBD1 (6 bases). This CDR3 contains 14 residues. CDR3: CASGFGQHNQPQHF. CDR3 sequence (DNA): TGTGCCAGCGGTTTCGGACAGCACAATCAGCCCCAGCATTTT.

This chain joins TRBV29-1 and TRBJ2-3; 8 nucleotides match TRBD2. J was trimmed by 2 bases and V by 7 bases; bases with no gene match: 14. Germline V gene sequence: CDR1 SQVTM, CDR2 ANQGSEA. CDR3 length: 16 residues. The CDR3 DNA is TGCAGCGCTAGGCCCACCATAGCGGGGTCCACAGATACGCAGTATTTT. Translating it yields CSARPTIAGSTDTQYF.

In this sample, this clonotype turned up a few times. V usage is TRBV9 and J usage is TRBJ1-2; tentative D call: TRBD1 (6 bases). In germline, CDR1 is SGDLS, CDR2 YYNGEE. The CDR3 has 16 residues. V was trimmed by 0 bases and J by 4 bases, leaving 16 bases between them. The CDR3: CASSVGSGVDAYGYTF. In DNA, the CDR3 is TGTGCCAGCAGCGTAGGTTCAGGGGTAGATGCCTATGGCTACACCTTC.

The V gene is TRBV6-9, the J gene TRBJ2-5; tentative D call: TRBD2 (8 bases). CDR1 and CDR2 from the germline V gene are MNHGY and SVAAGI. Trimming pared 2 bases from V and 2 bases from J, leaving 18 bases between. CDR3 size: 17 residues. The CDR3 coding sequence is TGTGCCAGCAGTTATATCCGGGAGGGGGCCCGTCAAGAGACCCAGTACTTC. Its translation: CASSYIREGARQETQYF.

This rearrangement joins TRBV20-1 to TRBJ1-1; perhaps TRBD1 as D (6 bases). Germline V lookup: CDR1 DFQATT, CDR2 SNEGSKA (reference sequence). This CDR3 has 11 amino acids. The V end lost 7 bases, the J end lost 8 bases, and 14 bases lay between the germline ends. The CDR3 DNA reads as TGCAGTGGCACCAGGGGAAGGGAAGCTTTCTTT. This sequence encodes CSGTRGREAFF.

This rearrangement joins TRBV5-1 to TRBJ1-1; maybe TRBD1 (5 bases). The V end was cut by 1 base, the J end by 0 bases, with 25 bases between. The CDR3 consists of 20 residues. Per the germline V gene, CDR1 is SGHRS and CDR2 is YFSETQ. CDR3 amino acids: CASSLWRGVSGTTLNTEAFF. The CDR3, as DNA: TGCGCCAGCAGCTTGTGGCGGGGGGTCAGCGGAACAACTTTGAACACTGAAGCTTTCTTT.

The CDR3 DNA reads as TGCGCCAGCAGTCGACAGGACCAAGAGACCCAGTACTTC. The encoded protein is CASSRQDQETQYF. The V gene is TRBV5-1, the J gene TRBJ2-5, with a weak D call TRBD1 (6 bases). Between the trimmed V and J ends, which lost 5 bases and 0 bases, there was a span of 8 bases. The CDR3 extends over 13 amino acids. Germline V gene data show CDR1 as SGHRS and CDR2 as YFSETQ.

The CDR3 here is CASRETGVGELFF. In nucleotides, the CDR3 is TGTGCCAGCAGAGAGACCGGGGTCGGGGAGCTGTTTTTT. The chain is built from TRBV6-5 and TRBJ2-2; TRBD2 might be the D (5 bases). Germline values: CDR1 MNHEY, CDR2 SVGAGI. Deletions cut 6 bases from V and 7 bases from J, with 12 bases between. CDR3 length: 13 residues.

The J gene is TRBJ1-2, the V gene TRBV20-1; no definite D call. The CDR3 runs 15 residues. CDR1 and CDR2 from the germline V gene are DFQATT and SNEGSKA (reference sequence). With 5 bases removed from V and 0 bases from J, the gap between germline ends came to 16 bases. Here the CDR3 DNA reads TGCAGTGCTCCTATGGGAGGGAGCGCTAACTATGGCTACACCTTC. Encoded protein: CSAPMGGSANYGYTF.

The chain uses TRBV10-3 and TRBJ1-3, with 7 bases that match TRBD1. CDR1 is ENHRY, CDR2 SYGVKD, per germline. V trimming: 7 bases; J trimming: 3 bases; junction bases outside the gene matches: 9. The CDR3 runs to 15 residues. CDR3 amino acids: CAIMESRGNGNTIYF. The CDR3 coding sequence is TGTGCCATCATGGAGAGCAGGGGGAATGGAAACACCATATATTTT.

DNA for the CDR3: TGTGCCAGCAGCCCCGTAGCGGGAGAAACAGATACGCAGTATTTT. Translation gives CASSPVAGETDTQYF. The rearrangement links TRBV9 to TRBJ2-3; 9 nucleotides agree with TRBD2. With V trimmed by 4 bases and J by 3 bases, 6 bases remained unmatched. Germline CDR1 and CDR2: SGDLS and YYNGEE. This CDR3 contains 15 residues.

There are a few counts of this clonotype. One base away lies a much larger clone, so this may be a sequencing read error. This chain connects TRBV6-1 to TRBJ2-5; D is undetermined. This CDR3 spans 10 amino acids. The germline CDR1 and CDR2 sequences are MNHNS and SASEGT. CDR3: CASREETRYF. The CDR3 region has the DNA TGTGCCAGCAGGGAAGAGACCCGGTACTTC.

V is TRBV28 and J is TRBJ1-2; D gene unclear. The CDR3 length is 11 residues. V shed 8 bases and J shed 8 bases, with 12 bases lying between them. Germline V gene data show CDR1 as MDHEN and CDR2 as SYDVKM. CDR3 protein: CASFIRGGYTF. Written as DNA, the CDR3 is TGTGCCAGCTTCATACGCGGGGGCTACACCTTC.

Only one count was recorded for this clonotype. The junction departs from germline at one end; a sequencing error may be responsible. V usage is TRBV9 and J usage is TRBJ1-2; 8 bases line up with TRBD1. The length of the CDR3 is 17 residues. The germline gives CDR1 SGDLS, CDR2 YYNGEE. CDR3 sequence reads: CASSVRDGDRPKYGCTF. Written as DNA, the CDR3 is TGTGCCAGCAGCGTAAGGGACGGGGACAGGCCCAAATATGGCTGCACCTTC.

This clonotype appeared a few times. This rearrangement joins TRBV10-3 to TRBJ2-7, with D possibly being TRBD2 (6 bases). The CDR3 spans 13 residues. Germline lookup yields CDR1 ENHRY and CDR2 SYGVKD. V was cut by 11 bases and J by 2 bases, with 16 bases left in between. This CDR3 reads CALESGGTYEQYF. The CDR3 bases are TGTGCCCTCGAATCGGGCGGGACCTACGAGCAGTACTTC.

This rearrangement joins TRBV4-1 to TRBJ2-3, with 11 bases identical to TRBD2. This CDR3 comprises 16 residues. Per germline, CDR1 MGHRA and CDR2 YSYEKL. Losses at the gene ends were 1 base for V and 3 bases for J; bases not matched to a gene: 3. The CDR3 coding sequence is TGCGCCAGCAGCCAAGCACTAGCGGGGGTAACAGATACGCAGTATTTT. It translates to CASSQALAGVTDTQYF.

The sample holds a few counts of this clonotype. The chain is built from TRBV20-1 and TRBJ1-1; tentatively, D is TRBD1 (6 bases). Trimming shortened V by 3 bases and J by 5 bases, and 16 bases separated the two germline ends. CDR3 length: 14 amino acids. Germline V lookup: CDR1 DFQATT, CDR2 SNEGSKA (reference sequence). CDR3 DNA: TGCAGTGCTAGGAAGGACAGCATAACAACTGAAGCTTTCTTT. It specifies CSARKDSITTEAFF.

Here the CDR3 reads CASSGRPQGNGYTF. The DNA for the CDR3 is TGTGCCAGCAGTGGTCGCCCCCAGGGGAATGGCTACACCTTC. The chain recombines TRBV12-3 or TRBV12-4 with TRBJ1-2; tentative D call: TRBD1 (6 bases). The CDR3 contains 14 residues. Trimming removed 5 bases at V and 6 bases at J, with 16 bases between.

CDR3 DNA: TGTGCCAGCAGTGCGGGGGAGGGGTGGAATGAGCAGTTCTTC. Amino acid sequence: CASSAGEGWNEQFF. The chain employs TRBV6-4 and TRBJ2-1; 7 bases are shared with TRBD2. The V and J ends lost 4 bases and 7 bases, in that order; junction bases with no gene match: 7. Looked up from germline, CDR1 is MRHNA and CDR2 is SNTAGT. The CDR3 runs 14 residues.